The text below deals with one T cell receptor beta chain. Other DNA sequences from this sample encode an identical CDR3 as well. This record belongs to a study of shared clonotypes between healthy human individuals. Germline values: CDR1 KGHSH, CDR2 LQKENI. V was shortened by 3 bases and J by 3 bases, with 8 bases between the two germline ends. The CDR3 totals 14 residues. Profiling relied on immunoSEQ multiplex PCR, and the TCRdb table lists in-frame clones only, not all of them. This table has roughly 96,000 clones, 40% to 55% appearing once. Specimen: PBMCs. This TCR was sampled from a woman aged 35 to 49 in good health. Some clones in this sample may be carry-over from other donors' samples. The rearrangement joins TRBV18 to TRBJ2-2; possibly TRBD1 for D (6 bases). Here the CDR3 reads CASSPRGDTGELFF. The DNA of the CDR3 is TGTGCCAGCTCACCCAGGGGCGACACCGGGGAGCTGTTTTTT.